Below are 21 T cell receptor beta chains sequenced from a single sample in a study of PD-L1 blockade in urothelial cancer. Clones were sequenced by immunoSEQ multiplex PCR, and TCRdb holds only the in-frame ones, with some missing. The top ten clones hold around 0.9% of a sample with tens of thousands of clones, 75% to 95% of them seen once. Time point here: peripheral blood 6 weeks after treatment start. The source was PBMCs, collected around atezolizumab (anti-PD-L1) treatment. These receptor sequences come from a woman aged 80 or over with urothelial cancer.

CDR3 in amino acids: CASSPGRAATGELFF. CDR3 in DNA: TGTGCCAGCAGTCCCGGGAGGGCCGCCACCGGGGAGCTGTTTTTT. This chain connects TRBV2 to TRBJ2-2; 8 bases are shared with TRBD2. The CDR3 contains 15 residues. The germline V gene encodes CDR1 SNHLY and CDR2 FYNNEI. V dropped 5 bases and J dropped 4; count of bases not matched to a gene: 6.

V is TRBV6-6 and J is TRBJ2-3; D possibly corresponds to TRBD2 (7 bases). This CDR3 is built from 15 residues. Germline values: CDR1 MNHNY, CDR2 SVGAGI (reference sequence). V lost 11 bases and J lost 0, with 18 bases in between. CDR3 bases: TGTGCCGCCTCGGGGGGCCAGACTAGCACAGATACGCAGTATTTT. Amino acid sequence: CAASGGQTSTDTQYF.

V gene TRBV28 combines with J gene TRBJ2-7; D might be TRBD2 (6 bases). V was cut by 7 bases and J by 5 bases, with 9 bases left in between. The CDR3 is 11 amino acids. The germline CDR1 and CDR2 sequences are MDHEN and SYDVKM. CDR3 nucleotide sequence: TGTGCCAGCAAGGACTACCACGAGCAGTACTTC. Protein product: CASKDYHEQYF.

This rearrangement joins TRBV19 to TRBJ2-1, with D maybe TRBD1 (6 bases). CDR1 is LNHDA and CDR2 is SQIVND in the germline V gene (reference sequence). CDR3 length: 15 amino acids. V was shortened by 1 base and J by 2 bases, with 9 bases between the two germline ends. CDR3 bases: TGTGCCAGTAGTATAGTTGAGGGGGCCTACAATGAGCAGTTCTTC. Translated, it gives CASSIVEGAYNEQFF.

The rearrangement uses TRBV6-1 and TRBJ1-1; D remains unclear. This CDR3 is built from 13 residues. Per the germline V gene, CDR1 is MNHNS and CDR2 is SASEGT. V was shortened by 7 bases and J by 1 base, with 10 bases between the two germline ends. This CDR3 is CASKRAPNTEAFF. DNA of the CDR3: TGTGCCAGCAAACGAGCGCCGAACACTGAAGCTTTCTTT.

This sequence joins TRBV5-4 and TRBJ2-5; D possibly corresponds to TRBD1 (6 bases). Trimming stripped 4 bases from V and 5 bases from J, with 18 bases between. The CDR3 runs to 15 residues. CDR1 is SGHNT, CDR2 YYREEE, per germline (reference sequence). The CDR3 sequence is CASSPDSGQWETQYF. The CDR3, as DNA: TGTGCCAGCAGCCCCGACAGCGGACAGTGGGAGACCCAGTACTTC.

This clone was seen only once. The rearrangement links TRBV19 to TRBJ1-2; TRBD1 agrees at 7 bases. V was pared by 4 bases and J by 5 bases, with 7 bases of the junction left unmatched. There are 14 residues in the CDR3. From germline, CDR1 is LNHDA and CDR2 SQIVND (reference sequence). In DNA form, the CDR3 reads TGTGCCAGTAGTACGCAGGGACAGCTATATGGCTACACCTTC. Translated: CASSTQGQLYGYTF.

This chain connects TRBV7-6 to TRBJ2-7; 7 bases are a match to TRBD1. The CDR3 spans 16 residues. Germline CDR1 is SGHVS and CDR2 is FNYEAQ. Unmatched junction bases numbered 11, after V lost 2 bases and J lost 4 bases. The CDR3 is CASSLTGDSLGYEQYF. The CDR3 DNA sequence: TGTGCCAGCAGCTTAACCGGGGACAGCTTAGGGTACGAGCAGTACTTC.

The DNA for the CDR3 is TGTGCAAGTCGCTGCACTAGCGGGAGGGCCTGTCTGGATACGCAGTATTTT. It yields the protein CASRCTSGRACLDTQYF. V and J are TRBV12-2 and TRBJ2-3; no check of the table's D call, TRBD2, against the DNA was made. TRBV12-2 is an annotated pseudogene. This CDR3 is built from 17 residues.

V and J are TRBV7-9 and TRBJ2-1, with 7 bases that match TRBD2. V shed 0 bases and J 9 bases; nucleotides not matched to a gene: 5. From germline, CDR1 is SEHNR and CDR2 FQNEAQ (reference sequence). There are 14 residues in the CDR3. CDR3 in DNA: TGTGCCAGCAGCTTAGCTAGTCCGGGAGGTGAGCAGTTCTTC. This translates into CASSLASPGGEQFF. The variable domain in full, with the rest retrieved from reference TRBV7-9 and TRBJ2-1, is DTGVSQNPRHKITKRGQNVTFRCDPISEHNRLYWYRQTLGQGPEFLTYFQNEAQLEKSRLLSDRFSAERPKGSFSTLEIQRTEQGDSAMYLCASSLASPGGEQFFGPGTRLTVL.

This clone was picked up one time. The genes are TRBV29-1 and TRBJ1-1, with 10 bases matching TRBD1. V was clipped by 7 bases and J by 0 bases; unmatched bases: 8. Germline assignment: CDR1 SQVTM and CDR2 ANQGSEA. The CDR3 loop spans 15 amino acids. The CDR3 nucleotides are TGCAGCGGGGGGGGGACAGGGGCCATGAACACTGAAGCTTTCTTT. Translation: CSGGGTGAMNTEAFF. Filled out from reference TRBV29-1 and TRBJ1-1, the complete variable domain reads SAVISQKPSRDICQRGTSLTIQCQVDSQVTMMFWYRQQPGQSLTLIATANQGSEATYESGFVIDKFPISRPNLTFSTLTVSNMSPEDSSIYLCSGGGTGAMNTEAFFGQGTRLTVV.

The chain combines TRBV9 with TRBJ1-1; 7 bases are a match to TRBD1. The ends lost 4 bases at V and 2 bases at J; junction bases unmatched: 8. The CDR3 runs 15 residues. Germline CDR1 reads SGDLS; CDR2 reads YYNGEE. The CDR3 region has the DNA TGTGCCAGCAGCCCAAGGACAGGCTCAAACACTGAAGCTTTCTTT. Its protein is CASSPRTGSNTEAFF.

The chain links TRBV10-3 to TRBJ2-7; 8 bases line up with TRBD1. The V segment lost 6 bases and the J segment 0 bases; nucleotides outside the gene matches: 7. Per the germline V gene, CDR1 is ENHRY and CDR2 is SYGVKD. The CDR3 runs to 15 residues. CDR3 region: CAISEGQVSSYEQYF. DNA for the CDR3: TGTGCCATCAGCGAGGGACAGGTAAGCTCCTACGAGCAGTACTTC.

In DNA form, the CDR3 reads TGTGCCAGCAGCCATAGGGGCGCCAACACTGAAGCTTTCTTT. Translated, it gives CASSHRGANTEAFF. The gene calls are TRBV14 and TRBJ1-1, with a tentative D call TRBD1 (5 bases). The CDR3 has 14 amino acids. V was pared by 3 bases and J by 2 bases, with 10 bases between. Germline CDR1 SGHDN, CDR2 FVKESK.

The V and J genes are TRBV6-5 and TRBJ1-1, with a weak D call TRBD1 (6 bases). CDR3 length: 13 amino acids. CDR1 is MNHEY, CDR2 SVGAGI, per germline. Trimming took off 2 bases at V and 7 bases at J, with 11 bases between the two ends. CDR3 coding DNA: TGTGCCAGCAGTTACGCCGGACAGCTTGAAGCTTTCTTT. Its protein is CASSYAGQLEAFF.

CDR3 in DNA: TGTGCCAGTGGGGGGGTTTATACGCAGTATTTT. Encoded protein: CASGGVYTQYF. The rearrangement uses TRBV19 and TRBJ2-3; 7 nucleotides align to TRBD2. The ends lost 8 bases at V and 7 bases at J; junction bases unmatched: 3. The CDR3 runs 11 residues. Germline CDR1 LNHDA, CDR2 SQIVND (reference sequence).

The gene calls are TRBV6-1 and TRBJ1-5; TRBD1 agrees at 8 bases. The CDR3 runs to 12 residues. With V trimmed by 8 bases and J by 9 bases, 6 bases remained unmatched. Looked up from germline, CDR1 is MNHNS and CDR2 is SASEGT. The CDR3 DNA follows: TGTGCCAGCCTACAGGGGGGAAGGCCCCAGCATTTT. This codes for CASLQGGRPQHF.

The CDR3 is CASSQAGGWNEQFF. The CDR3 nucleotides read TGTGCCAGCAGCCAAGCGGGAGGGTGGAATGAGCAGTTCTTC. J is TRBJ2-1 and V is TRBV9; the match to TRBD2 covers 10 bases. This CDR3 is 14 amino acids long. Germline CDR1 SGDLS, CDR2 YYNGEE. V lost 4 bases, J lost 7 bases, and 5 bases stayed unmatched.

The chain uses TRBV6-6 and TRBJ1-5; D call uncertain. The CDR3 runs to 16 residues. The germline V gene encodes CDR1 MNHNY and CDR2 SVGAGI (reference sequence). V was clipped by 6 bases and J by 6 bases, with 21 bases between them. The CDR3 DNA follows: TGTGCCAGCAGCCCTGCCGGGTCCTATAGAGGTCAGCCCCAGCATTTT. Encoded protein: CASSPAGSYRGQPQHF.

The chain has TRBV11-2 and TRBJ2-3; D may be TRBD2 (6 bases). In germline, CDR1 is SGHAT, CDR2 FQNNGV. The CDR3 covers 16 residues. V lost 0 bases to trimming and J lost 1 base, with 11 bases between them. The chain's CDR3 is CASSLDSGGGTDTQYF. The CDR3 nucleotides read TGTGCCAGCAGCTTAGATAGCGGAGGGGGCACAGATACGCAGTATTTT.

This clone appeared a single time. The chain combines TRBV7-2 with TRBJ2-3, with 8 bases matching TRBD2. The V and J ends lost 2 bases and 3 bases, in that order; junction bases with no gene match: 4. The germline V gene encodes CDR1 SGHTA and CDR2 FQGNSA. This CDR3 spans 15 amino acids. CDR3 in amino acids: CASSLTGGPTDTQYF. The CDR3 DNA sequence: TGTGCCAGCAGCTTAACGGGAGGGCCGACAGATACGCAGTATTTT.